What follows are 6 T cell receptor beta chains derived from one specimen sequenced in a study of cytomegalovirus exposure and HLA in healthy donors. The PCR made use of 60 Vbeta and 13 Jbeta primers. The table came from immunoSEQ multiplex PCR; TCRdb's copy has only in-frame clones and leaves some out. The table lists 220,000 or so clones, 60% to 80% of them singletons. Sequencing used PBMCs. All receptors derive from a woman aged 25-40 years in good health and CMV-seronegative.

This sequence joins TRBV25-1 and TRBJ1-2; tentatively, D is TRBD1 (6 bases). The CDR3 loop spans 14 amino acids. Between the trimmed V and J ends, which lost 6 bases and 5 bases, there was a span of 16 bases. Germline loops: CDR1 MGHDK, CDR2 SYGVNS. This CDR3 reads CASRGAGRSYGYTF. As DNA, the CDR3 is TGTGCCAGCAGGGGGGCCGGGCGATCTTATGGCTACACCTTC.

This chain links TRBV19 with TRBJ2-7; 11 bases align to TRBD2. Looked up from germline, CDR1 is LNHDA and CDR2 is SQIVND (reference sequence). The CDR3 is 17 residues long. V dropped 3 bases and J dropped 2; count of bases not matched to a gene: 9. For the CDR3, the DNA is TGTGCCAGTAGTATCACTAGCGGGGGTCTCCTCCCCTACGAGCAGTACTTC. This encodes CASSITSGGLLPYEQYF.

This chain connects TRBV4-1 to TRBJ1-2; tentatively, D is TRBD1 (6 bases). The germline CDR1 and CDR2 sequences are MGHRA and YSYEKL. Trimming shortened V by 0 bases and J by 0 bases, and 14 bases separated the two germline ends. CDR3 length equals 17 residues. The CDR3, as DNA: TGCGCCAGCAGCCAAGAATCCTTGACAGGAGCTAACTATGGCTACACCTTC. Encoded protein: CASSQESLTGANYGYTF.

The genes are TRBV10-1 and TRBJ2-7, with D perhaps TRBD2 (6 bases). This CDR3 contains 13 residues. The V end was cut by 4 bases, the J end by 5 bases, with 12 bases between. Germline V gene sequence: CDR1 WNHNN, CDR2 SYGVQD (reference sequence). In nucleotides, the CDR3 is TGCGCCAGCAGTGCAGCGGGCCCGCACGAGCAGTACTTC. Translating gives CASSAAGPHEQYF.

This chain's CDR3 is CASSGDSSGNTIYF. The CDR3 nucleotides read TGCGCCAGCAGCGGGGACAGCTCTGGAAACACCATATATTTT. The chain carries TRBV5-1 and TRBJ1-3; 7 bases align to TRBD1. Germline assignment: CDR1 SGHRS and CDR2 YFSETQ. The ends lost 4 bases at V and 0 bases at J; junction bases unmatched: 1. The CDR3 sequence is 14 residues long.

The rearrangement joins TRBV6-1 to TRBJ2-2, with D unclear. V shed 7 bases and J shed 4 bases, with 10 bases lying between them. The CDR3 contains 13 residues. Germline V gives CDR1 MNHNS, CDR2 SASEGT. The CDR3 coding sequence is TGTGCCAGCACCGCAGGCCTCACCGGGGAGCTGTTTTTT. It specifies CASTAGLTGELFF.